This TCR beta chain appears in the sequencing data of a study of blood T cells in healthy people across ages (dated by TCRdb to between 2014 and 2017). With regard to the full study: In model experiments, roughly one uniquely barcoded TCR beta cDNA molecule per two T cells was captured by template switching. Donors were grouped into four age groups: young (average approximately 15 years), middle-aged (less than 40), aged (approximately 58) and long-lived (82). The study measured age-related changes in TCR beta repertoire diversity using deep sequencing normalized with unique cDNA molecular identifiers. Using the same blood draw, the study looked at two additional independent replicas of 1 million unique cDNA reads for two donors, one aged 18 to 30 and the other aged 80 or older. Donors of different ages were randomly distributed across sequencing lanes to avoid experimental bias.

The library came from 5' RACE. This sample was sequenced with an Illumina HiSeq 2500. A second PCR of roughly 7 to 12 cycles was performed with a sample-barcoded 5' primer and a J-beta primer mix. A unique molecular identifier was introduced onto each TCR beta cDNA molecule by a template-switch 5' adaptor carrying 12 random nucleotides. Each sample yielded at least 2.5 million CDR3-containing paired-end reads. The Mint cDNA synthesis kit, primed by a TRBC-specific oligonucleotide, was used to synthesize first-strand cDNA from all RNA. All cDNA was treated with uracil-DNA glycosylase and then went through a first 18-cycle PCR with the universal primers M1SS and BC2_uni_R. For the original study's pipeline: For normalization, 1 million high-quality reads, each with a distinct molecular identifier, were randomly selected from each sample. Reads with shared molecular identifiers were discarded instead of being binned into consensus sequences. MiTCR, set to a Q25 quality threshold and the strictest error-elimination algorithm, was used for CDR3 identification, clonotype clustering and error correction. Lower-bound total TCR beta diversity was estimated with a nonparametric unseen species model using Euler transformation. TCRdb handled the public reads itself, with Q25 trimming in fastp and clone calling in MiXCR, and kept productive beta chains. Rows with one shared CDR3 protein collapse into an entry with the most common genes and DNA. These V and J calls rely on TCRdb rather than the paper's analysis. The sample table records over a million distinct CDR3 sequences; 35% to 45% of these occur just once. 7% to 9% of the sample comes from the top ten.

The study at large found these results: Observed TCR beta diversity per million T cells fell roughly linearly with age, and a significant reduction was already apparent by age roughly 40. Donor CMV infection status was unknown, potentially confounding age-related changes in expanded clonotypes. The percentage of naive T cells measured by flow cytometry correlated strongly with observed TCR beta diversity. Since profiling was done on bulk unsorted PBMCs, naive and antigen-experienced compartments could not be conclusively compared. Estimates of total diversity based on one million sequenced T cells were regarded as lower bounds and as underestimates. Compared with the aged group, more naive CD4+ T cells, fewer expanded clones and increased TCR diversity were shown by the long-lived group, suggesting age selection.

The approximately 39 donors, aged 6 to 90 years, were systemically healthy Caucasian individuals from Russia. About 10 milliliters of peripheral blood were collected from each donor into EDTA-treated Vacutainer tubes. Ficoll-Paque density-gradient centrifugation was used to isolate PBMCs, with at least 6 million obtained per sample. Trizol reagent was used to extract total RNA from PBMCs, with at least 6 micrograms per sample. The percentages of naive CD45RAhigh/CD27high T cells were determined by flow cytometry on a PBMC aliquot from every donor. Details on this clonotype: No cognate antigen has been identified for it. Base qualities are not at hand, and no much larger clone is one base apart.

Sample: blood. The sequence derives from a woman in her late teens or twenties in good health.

This receptor has the CDR3 CSAGDTGGMSNQPQHF. The nucleotides are TGCAGTGCGGGGGACACGGGGGGAATGAGCAATCAGCCCCAGCATTTT. The rearrangement joined TRBV20-1 to TRBJ1-5; tentative D gene TRBD1, with 6 bases matching. There are 16 amino acids in the CDR3, from cysteine to phenylalanine inclusive. Only the CDR3 DNA stays, 48 bases, in frame from base 1. V was cut back by 6 bases and J by 1 base, leaving a gap of 19 bases between them. The germline V gene (reference sequence) specifies DFQATT as CDR1 and SNEGSKA as CDR2.